This T cell receptor beta chain comes out of a study of blood T cells in healthy people across ages. Germline V gene lookup returns CDR1 MDHEN and CDR2 SYDVKM. Deletions cut 3 bases from V and 1 base from J, with 16 bases between. The CDR3 covers 16 residues. PCR was performed a second time for roughly 7 to 11 cycles using a sample-barcoded 5' primer and a J-beta primer mix. MiXCR, run by TCRdb on the 5' RACE reads, gives a single entry per CDR3 protein. The profile covers some 800,000 distinct CDR3 sequences, with more than 40% appearing a single time and approximately 20% taken by the ten largest. In its sample, this clonotype was seen a few times. Its antigen is undetermined. Study-wide points: A roughly linear age-dependent decrease characterized TCR beta diversity per million T cells.

The clonotype originates from a man between 60 and 70 years old in good health. The chain couples TRBV28 to TRBJ2-7; a possible D gene is TRBD1 (6 bases). Input material: blood. The CDR3 region has the DNA TGTGCCAGCAGTTTGACCTGGGACACCAAATCCTACGAGCAGTACTTC. This translates into CASSLTWDTKSYEQYF.